This T cell receptor beta chain stems from a study of T cell responses to AZD1222 COVID-19 vaccine. Only in-frame clones appear in the TCRdb table, and some are missing; sequencing was by immunoSEQ multiplex PCR. The sample lists fewer than 55,000 clones, 65% to 85% seen once, with around 50% in the top ten. On this clone itself: What it binds is unknown.

V was clipped by 5 bases and J by 1 base, with 12 bases between them. Germline values: CDR1 MNHEY, CDR2 SVGAGI. The length of the CDR3 is 15 residues. Study results and limitations: Across the whole spike, CD4 TCRs peaked at regions 160-218 and 743-854. In a largely white British group with more females than males, clonal diversity was possibly underestimated.

The V call is TRBV6-5, the J call TRBJ1-5, with D possibly TRBD1 on 5 matching bases. The sequence came from an adult in good health. The material sequenced was peripheral blood, taken on day 0 of AZD1222 vaccination. CDR3 sequence (DNA): TGTGCCAGCAGTCCCTCATGGGGGAGCAATCAGCCCCAGCATTTT. Its protein product is CASSPSWGSNQPQHF.